Sequencing of this T cell receptor beta chain was carried out in a study of blood T cell repertoires in COVID-19. The assay was immunoSEQ multiplex PCR, and TCRdb's table has in-frame clones only and misses some. The sample includes more than 150,000 clones, less than 85% of them seen just once. The CDR3 is 14 residues long. CDR1 is SGHRS, CDR2 YFSETQ, per germline. The V end was cut by 4 bases, the J end by 6 bases, with 14 bases between. This clonotype originated in a human donor in a cohort sampled during active COVID-19. This chain joins TRBV5-1 and TRBJ2-1, with D possibly being TRBD2 (6 bases). Specimen: peripheral blood. CDR3 bases: TGCGCCAGCAGCGTCGGATTCGGGGGCAATGAGCAGTTCTTC. It yields the protein CASSVGFGGNEQFF.